What follows are 14 T cell receptor beta chains derived from one specimen sequenced in a study of regulatory T cells in long-lasting Graves disease. CDR3 regions were amplified by Arm-PCR using iRepertoire HTBI primers to build TCR beta libraries. Using its own MiXCR run on the multiplex PCR reads, TCRdb lists one record per CDR3 protein. The data contain around 400,000 distinct CDR3 sequences, about 16% of them seen just once; the ten biggest clones take up about a fifth. Time point denoted: newly diagnosed GD, antithyroid drugs for less than 3 months. The TCR library was made from RNA extracted from PBMCs. This specimen was peripheral blood mononuclear cells (PBMCs), taken at new diagnosis, from a patient treated with antithyroid drugs. Every receptor here comes from a female donor with Graves disease.

This clonotype occurred many times. The V gene is TRBV7-9, the J gene TRBJ2-1; D unclear. Trimming removed 3 bases at V and 10 bases at J, with 16 bases between. Looked up from germline, CDR1 is SEHNR and CDR2 is FQNEAQ (reference sequence). The CDR3 covers 14 residues. CDR3 DNA sequence: TGTGCCAGCAGCTTCCGAAGGGAAGGATGGGAGCAGTTCTTC. This translates into CASSFRREGWEQFF.

This clonotype was seen at least ten times. This sequence joins TRBV28 and TRBJ1-2; D remains unclear. Trimming removed 4 bases from V and 8 bases from J, with 5 bases in between. The CDR3 length is 10 residues. Germline-derived CDR1 and CDR2 are MDHEN and SYDVKM. In DNA form, the CDR3 reads TGTGCCAGCAGTTCACGGGGCTACACCTTC. As protein: CASSSRGYTF.

Ten or more counts support this clonotype. The chain joins TRBV20-1 to TRBJ2-7; D is ambiguous. V was shortened by 1 base and J by 0 bases, with 10 bases between the two germline ends. The CDR3 totals 14 residues. Germline-derived CDR1 and CDR2 are DFQATT and SNEGSKA (reference sequence). Written as DNA, the CDR3 is TGCAGTGCTAGAGGGCGTTTTAGCTCCTACGAGCAGTACTTC. Translated, it gives CSARGRFSSYEQYF.

V and J are TRBV27 and TRBJ1-2; tentatively, D is TRBD1 (5 bases). CDR3 size: 15 residues. CDR1 and CDR2 from the germline V gene are MNHEY and SMNVEV (reference sequence). Trimming left V 8 bases short and J 7 bases short, with 23 bases between. The DNA for the CDR3 is TGTGCCAGCGTCCCCCGGGGACCCCAAAACCTTGGCTACACCTTC. Encoded protein: CASVPRGPQNLGYTF.

This sequence joins TRBV28 and TRBJ1-2; no clear D gene. This CDR3 is built from 12 residues. The V gene's germline CDR1 is MDHEN and CDR2 SYDVKM. Trimming pared 7 bases from V and 3 bases from J, leaving 9 bases between. CDR3 sequence: CASKLSHYGYTF. The CDR3 DNA is TGTGCCAGCAAACTCAGCCACTATGGCTACACCTTC.

The CDR3 loop reads CASSLQGTDYGYTF. DNA of the CDR3: TGTGCCAGCAGCTTACAGGGTACGGACTATGGCTACACCTTC. The chain carries TRBV7-9 and TRBJ1-2, with a tentative D call TRBD1 (5 bases). Germline V lookup: CDR1 SEHNR, CDR2 FQNEAQ (reference sequence). CDR3 length: 14 amino acids. The ends were cut back, 2 bases at V and 3 bases at J, with 10 bases in the middle.

The chain couples TRBV24-1 to TRBJ2-1, with D maybe TRBD2 (6 bases). The V gene's germline CDR1 is KGHDR and CDR2 SFDVKD. CDR3 length equals 15 residues. V shed 7 bases and J shed 8 bases, with 20 bases lying between them. The CDR3 loop reads CATSETGGAWDEQFF. CDR3 bases: TGTGCCACCAGCGAGACGGGCGGGGCCTGGGATGAGCAGTTCTTC.

Only a few counts were recorded for this clonotype. V and J are TRBV12-3 or TRBV12-4 and TRBJ2-2; TRBD1 agrees at 9 bases. Germline trimming cut 5 bases from V and 1 base from J; bases unmatched to any gene: 11. CDR3 length equals 18 residues. DNA of the CDR3: TGTGCCAGCAGTCCATTACCGGGACAGGGCCAGAACACCGGGGAGCTGTTTTTT. It yields the protein CASSPLPGQGQNTGELFF.

This sequence joins TRBV11-2 and TRBJ2-2, with 12 bases matching TRBD2. V shed 0 bases and J 4 bases; nucleotides not matched to a gene: 6. From germline, CDR1 is SGHAT and CDR2 FQNNGV. The CDR3 covers 18 residues. The CDR3 sequence is CASSLELAGGRPTGELFF. The CDR3, as DNA: TGTGCCAGCAGCTTAGAGCTAGCGGGAGGGCGTCCCACCGGGGAGCTGTTTTTT.

This clonotype was seen repeatedly, ten times or more. The chain recombines TRBV4-1 with TRBJ1-2; D gene unclear. Trimming took 0 bases from V and 8 from J, leaving 19 bases between them. This CDR3 has 16 residues. CDR1 is MGHRA and CDR2 is YSYEKL in the germline V gene. The CDR3 DNA reads as TGCGCCAGCAGCCAAGAATCAGTGCGGCGCGCCCAAGGCTACACCTTC. This translates into CASSQESVRRAQGYTF.

This clonotype was seen many times. The chain couples TRBV13 to TRBJ1-1; the D is unclear. V lost 0 bases to trimming and J lost 8 bases, with 10 bases between them. Germline V gene lookup returns CDR1 PRHDT and CDR2 FYEKMQ (reference sequence). The CDR3 is 13 amino acids. Here the CDR3 DNA reads TGTGCCAGCAGCTTAGGGCTTAACGCGGAAGCTTTCTTT. This translates into CASSLGLNAEAFF. Full variable domain (missing parts from reference TRBV13 and TRBJ1-1): AAGVIQSPRHLIKEKRETATLKCYPIPRHDTVYWYQQGPGQDPQFLISFYEKMQSDKGSIPDRFSAQQFSDYHSELNMSSLELGDSALYFCASSLGLNAEAFFGQGTRLTVV.

This clonotype appeared many times. The J gene is TRBJ2-7, the V gene TRBV7-9; unclear D gene. CDR3 length: 11 residues. Trimming took 7 bases from V and 7 from J, leaving 11 bases between them. CDR1 and CDR2 from the germline V gene are SEHNR and FQNEAQ (reference sequence). CDR3: CASTPAGEQYF. In nucleotides, the CDR3 is TGTGCCAGCACCCCCGCCGGGGAGCAGTACTTC.

This clonotype was picked up many times. The CDR3 DNA is TGCAGCGTTGAAGTTCGCGAGTTCTGGGACACCCTTGAGGAGACCCAGTACTTC. Protein product: CSVEVREFWDTLEETQYF. The chain employs TRBV29-1 and TRBJ2-5; tentative D call: TRBD1 (6 bases). The germline V and J ends were trimmed by 1 base and 5 bases, with 26 bases remaining between them. Germline values: CDR1 SQVTM, CDR2 ANQGSEA. CDR3 length: 18 amino acids. The full variable domain, rest sourced from reference TRBV29-1 and TRBJ2-5, is SAVISQKPSRDICQRGTSLTIQCQVDSQVTMMFWYRQQPGQSLTLIATANQGSEATYESGFVIDKFPISRPNLTFSTLTVSNMSPEDSSIYLCSVEVREFWDTLEETQYFGPGTRLLVL.

This clonotype showed up many times. Its ends do not fully match the called genes, so a read error is possible. The rearrangement uses TRBV5-1 and TRBJ2-2, with D uncertain. There are 14 residues in the CDR3. CDR1 SGHRS and CDR2 YFSETQ come from the germline V gene. The CDR3 DNA sequence: TGTGCCAGCAGCTTAGTCAGTAACACCGGGGAGCTGTTTTTT. Its protein product is CASSLVSNTGELFF.